This TCR beta chain was recovered during a study of blood T cells in healthy people across ages. Broader study findings: Relative to aged donors, long-lived donors carried more naive CD4+ cells and displayed higher diversity. The fall in TCR beta diversity per million T cells was roughly linear with age.

Using a J-beta primer mix together with a sample-barcoded 5' primer, a second PCR was run for about 6 to 12 cycles. Each CDR3 protein gets one entry after TCRdb re-called the 5' RACE reads with MiXCR. The sample includes roughly 800,000 distinct CDR3 sequences, about three fifths of them seen just once. A word on this clonotype: Its specificity is not known.

Trimming left V 0 bases short and J 5 bases short, with 23 bases between. Germline V CDR1 and CDR2: MNHEY, SVGAGI. The CDR3 runs to 18 residues. The sequenced material came from blood. The receptor was isolated from a man in his thirties or forties in good health. This chain uses TRBV6-5 with TRBJ2-7; D is tentatively TRBD1 or TRBD2 (7 bases each). CDR3 in amino acids: CASSYSISPRGGNHEQYF. The CDR3 DNA reads as TGTGCCAGCAGTTACTCGATCTCACCCAGGGGGGGTAACCACGAGCAGTACTTC.